The rows below give T cell receptor beta chains drawn from one sample of a study of blood T cell repertoires in COVID-19. TCRdb keeps only in-frame clones here, not all; method: immunoSEQ multiplex PCR. The repertoire has 25,000 to 40,000 clones, roughly 91% of them found once; the top ten carry approximately 13%. Sample: peripheral blood. Source of these receptors: a man in his sixties or seventies with active COVID-19. Both conserved end residues are part of each CDR3. The order of the fields is clone size, V gene, D gene, J gene, CDR3 DNA, CDR3 protein. D genes are given only for firm matches. Some rows have no size entry. The others give once, few or many, or a class for an expanded clone.

size: -; V: TRBV7-3; D: TRBD1; J: TRBJ2-3; DNA: TGTGCCAGCAGCTTGTCCGGGACAGGAGATACGCAGTATTTT; CDR3: CASSLSGTGDTQYF
size: -; V: TRBV18; D: TRBD2; J: TRBJ2-7; DNA: TGTGCCAGCTCCCCCGGACTAGCAGTGAGCTCCTACGAGCAGTACTTC; CDR3: CASSPGLAVSSYEQYF
size: -; V: TRBV28; D: TRBD2; J: TRBJ2-2; DNA: TGTGCCAGCAGTTTAAGGGGGGGGCTAGCGGGAGCCTCGGGCACCGGGGAGCTGTTTTTT; CDR3: CASSLRGGLAGASGTGELFF
size: -; V: TRBV6-2/TRBV6-3; D: -; J: TRBJ2-5; DNA: TGTGCCAGCAGTTACCAACCGGACAGAATACAAGAGACCCAGTACTTC; CDR3: CASSYQPDRIQETQYF
size: -; V: TRBV7-9; D: -; J: TRBJ1-2; DNA: TGTGCCAGCAGCTTAGCTCTCGCGGGAGGGACTTTTCGCTACACCTTC; CDR3: CASSLALAGGTFRYTF
size: once; V: TRBV15; D: -; J: TRBJ1-5; DNA: TGTGCCACCAGCAGAGACCCAGGGGGCAATCAGCCCCAGCATTTT; CDR3: CATSRDPGGNQPQHF
size: -; V: TRBV28; D: -; J: TRBJ1-4; DNA: TGTGCCAGCAGTGGAGGGGGGGAACTGTTTTTT; CDR3: CASSGGGELFF
size: -; V: TRBV2; D: TRBD1; J: TRBJ1-5; DNA: TGTGCCAGCAGTCTAGGACAGGGGGAAGGGCCCCAGCATTTT; CDR3: CASSLGQGEGPQHF
size: -; V: TRBV2; D: TRBD1; J: TRBJ2-2; DNA: TGTGCCAGCAGTCCGGGACAGGGGAACACCGGGGAGCTGTTTTTT; CDR3: CASSPGQGNTGELFF
size: -; V: TRBV23-1; D: -; J: TRBJ2-1; DNA: TGCGCCAGCAGTCAATCACGCAGGGCGGGAATGGGGGATGAGCAGTTCTTC; CDR3: CASSQSRRAGMGDEQFF
size: -; V: TRBV29-1; D: -; J: TRBJ2-1; DNA: TGCAGCGCCAGGACTACCTACGATGAGCAGTTCTTC; CDR3: CSARTTYDEQFF
size: -; V: TRBV19; D: -; J: TRBJ2-1; DNA: TGTGCCAGTAGTATCCCAGGGCAGGGAGAGCAGTTCTTC; CDR3: CASSIPGQGEQFF
size: -; V: TRBV7-9; D: TRBD2; J: TRBJ2-1; DNA: TGTGCCAGCAGCCGGGGGACTAGCGGTTGGCAGTTCTTC; CDR3: CASSRGTSGWQFF
size: -; V: TRBV5-6; D: TRBD1; J: TRBJ1-1; DNA: TGTGCCAGCAGCCGGACCGGGACAGGGATGGGCACTGAAGCTTTCTTT; CDR3: CASSRTGTGMGTEAFF
size: -; V: TRBV9; D: -; J: TRBJ1-2; DNA: TGTGCCAGCAGCGTAGATTATCAGGGCCCCAACTATGGCTACACCTTC; CDR3: CASSVDYQGPNYGYTF
size: few; V: TRBV24-1; D: TRBD2; J: TRBJ2-2; DNA: TGTGCCACTGGACTAGCGGGAGATTTGGTCGGGGAGCTGTTTTTT; CDR3: CATGLAGDLVGELFF
size: once; V: TRBV5-1; D: TRBD2; J: TRBJ2-7; DNA: TGCGCCAGCAGCTTCCTACTAGGGGAGGGCTACGAGCAGTACTTC; CDR3: CASSFLLGEGYEQYF
size: -; V: TRBV6-5; D: TRBD1; J: TRBJ2-7; DNA: TGTGCCAGCAGTTACGGGACAGGGGTTTTCGAGCAGTACTTC; CDR3: CASSYGTGVFEQYF
size: -; V: TRBV12-3/TRBV12-4; D: -; J: TRBJ2-3; DNA: TGTGCCAGCATGAGCAGGGTAGATACGCAGTATTTT; CDR3: CASMSRVDTQYF
size: -; V: TRBV7-9; D: -; J: TRBJ2-3; DNA: TGTGCCAGCAGCCATGAACAAGATACGCAGTATTTT; CDR3: CASSHEQDTQYF
size: few; V: TRBV27; D: TRBD2; J: TRBJ2-7; DNA: TGTGCCAGCCGCTCTGCGATTCTTCCGACTAGCGGGAGGCCCAACGAGCAGTACTTC; CDR3: CASRSAILPTSGRPNEQYF
size: -; V: TRBV28; D: TRBD1; J: TRBJ1-4; DNA: TGTGCCAGCAGTGACAGGGGGCGCGATGAAAAACTGTTTTTT; CDR3: CASSDRGRDEKLFF
size: -; V: TRBV5-6; D: -; J: TRBJ1-4; DNA: TGTGCCAGCAGCACTGACACTGGATTGCGTGTTTTT; CDR3: CASSTDTGLRVF
size: -; V: TRBV3-1/TRBV3-2; D: -; J: TRBJ2-6; DNA: TGTGCCAGCAGCCTCAGGAAAGACTCTGGGGCCAACGTCCTGACTTTC; CDR3: CASSLRKDSGANVLTF
size: -; V: TRBV12-3/TRBV12-4; D: -; J: TRBJ1-2; DNA: TGTGCCAGCAGTTCTGACAGCCTCTATGGCTACACCTTC; CDR3: CASSSDSLYGYTF
size: -; V: TRBV4-2; D: -; J: TRBJ1-1; DNA: TGTGCCAGCAGCCAATTTGAACCAGGGACTGAAGCTTTCTTT; CDR3: CASSQFEPGTEAFF
size: once; V: TRBV5-5; D: TRBD1; J: TRBJ2-2; DNA: TGTGCCAGCAGCTGGGGCCCGGGACAGGGAGGTTTGGGCGCCGGGGAGCTGTTTTTT; CDR3: CASSWGPGQGGLGAGELFF
size: -; V: TRBV4-3; D: -; J: TRBJ1-6; DNA: TGCGCCAGCAGCCAGGAGGACAGCTATAATTCACCCCTCCACTTT; CDR3: CASSQEDSYNSPLHF
size: -; V: TRBV7-2; D: -; J: TRBJ2-1; DNA: TGTGCCAGCAGCCCGTCGACAGGAATCTACAATGAGCAGTTCTTC; CDR3: CASSPSTGIYNEQFF
size: -; V: TRBV4-3; D: -; J: TRBJ1-2; DNA: TGCGCCAGCAGCCAAGACACGGGTTCTAACTATGGCTACACCTTC; CDR3: CASSQDTGSNYGYTF
size: few; V: TRBV18; D: TRBD1; J: TRBJ2-7; DNA: TGTGCCAGCTCACCGACACTAGGACAGGTCAACCACTACGAGCAGTACTTC; CDR3: CASSPTLGQVNHYEQYF
size: -; V: TRBV10-1; D: TRBD1; J: TRBJ2-2; DNA: TGCGCCAGCAGTAGCACCGGGACAGGCCCCACCGGGGAGCTGTTTTTT; CDR3: CASSSTGTGPTGELFF
size: -; V: TRBV7-2; D: -; J: TRBJ2-7; DNA: TGTGCCAGCAGCGCGGGACAGCCCCGGGAGCAGTACTTC; CDR3: CASSAGQPREQYF
size: once; V: TRBV6-6; D: -; J: TRBJ2-1; DNA: TGTGCCAGCAGTTACTCGGTGACTAGCTACAATGAGCAGTTCTTC; CDR3: CASSYSVTSYNEQFF
size: -; V: TRBV3-1/TRBV3-2; D: TRBD1; J: TRBJ1-4; DNA: TGTGCCAGCAGCCAAGGGACAGGAAGAAATGAAAAACTGTTTTTT; CDR3: CASSQGTGRNEKLFF
size: -; V: TRBV10-3; D: TRBD1; J: TRBJ2-7; DNA: TGTGCCATCAGTGAGGCGACAGGGTACTACGAGCAGTACTTC; CDR3: CAISEATGYYEQYF
size: -; V: TRBV12-3/TRBV12-4; D: TRBD2; J: TRBJ2-1; DNA: TGTGCCAGCAGGCGGGAGTCAGATGAGCAGTTCTTC; CDR3: CASRRESDEQFF
size: -; V: TRBV5-5; D: -; J: TRBJ1-4; DNA: TGTGCCAGCAGCCTTTCCTGGACAGATGCAACTAATGAAAAACTGTTTTTT; CDR3: CASSLSWTDATNEKLFF
size: -; V: TRBV7-9; D: -; J: TRBJ2-1; DNA: TGTGCCAGCAGCTTTCGGCCGGGGTACAATGAGCAGTTCTTC; CDR3: CASSFRPGYNEQFF
size: once; V: TRBV27; D: -; J: TRBJ1-5; DNA: TGTGCCAGCAGTTTATTCGGGGGGACGGGGAAAAGCAATCAGCCCCAGCATTTT; CDR3: CASSLFGGTGKSNQPQHF
size: -; V: TRBV3-1/TRBV3-2; D: -; J: TRBJ1-1; DNA: TGTGCCAGCAGTCGCATCGAGGGGGACACTGAAGCTTTCTTT; CDR3: CASSRIEGDTEAFF
size: once; V: TRBV2; D: -; J: TRBJ1-3; DNA: TGTGCCAGCAGTGAAGCGTGGGTGGGGCTTGGTGGAAACACCATATATTTT; CDR3: CASSEAWVGLGGNTIYF
size: -; V: TRBV11-2; D: -; J: TRBJ2-3; DNA: TGTGCCAGCAGCTTAGTCGCGGGCTTTAGCACAGATACGCAGTATTTT; CDR3: CASSLVAGFSTDTQYF
size: -; V: TRBV6-2/TRBV6-3; D: -; J: TRBJ1-2; DNA: TGTGCCAGCAGCCCCTCCCTCTATGGTGGCTACACCTTC; CDR3: CASSPSLYGGYTF
size: few; V: TRBV2; D: TRBD2; J: TRBJ2-1; DNA: TGTGCCAGCAGGGTCCCGGGAGGCTCCTACAATGAGCAGTTCTTC; CDR3: CASRVPGGSYNEQFF
size: -; V: TRBV11-2; D: -; J: TRBJ2-5; DNA: TGTGCCAGCAGGGAGGGGGAGACCCAGTACTTC; CDR3: CASREGETQYF
size: -; V: TRBV5-1; D: TRBD2; J: TRBJ2-3; DNA: TGCGCCAGCAGCTTAATTGGCGGGAGGGCGGGAGATACGCAGTATTTT; CDR3: CASSLIGGRAGDTQYF
size: once; V: TRBV19; D: -; J: TRBJ2-1; DNA: TGTGCCAGTAGTATCCCCAGAGGGGGGCAGTTCTTC; CDR3: CASSIPRGGQFF